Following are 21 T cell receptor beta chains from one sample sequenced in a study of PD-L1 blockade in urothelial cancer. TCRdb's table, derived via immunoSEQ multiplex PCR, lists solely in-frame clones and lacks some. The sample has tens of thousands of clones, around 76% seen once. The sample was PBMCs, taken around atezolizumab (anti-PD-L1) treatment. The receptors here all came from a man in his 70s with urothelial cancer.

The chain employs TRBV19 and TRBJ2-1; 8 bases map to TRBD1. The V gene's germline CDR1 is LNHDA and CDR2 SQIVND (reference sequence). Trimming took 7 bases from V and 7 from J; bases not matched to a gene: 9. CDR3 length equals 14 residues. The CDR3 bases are TGTGCCAGTAACCCCAGGGGGCCGAGGAATGAGCAGTTCTTC. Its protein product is CASNPRGPRNEQFF.

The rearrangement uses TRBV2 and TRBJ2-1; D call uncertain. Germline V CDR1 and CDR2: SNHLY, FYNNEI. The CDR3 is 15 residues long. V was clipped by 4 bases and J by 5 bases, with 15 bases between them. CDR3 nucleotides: TGTGCCAGCAGTGCCTTGCGGAATACGGACAATGAGCAGTTCTTC. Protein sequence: CASSALRNTDNEQFF.

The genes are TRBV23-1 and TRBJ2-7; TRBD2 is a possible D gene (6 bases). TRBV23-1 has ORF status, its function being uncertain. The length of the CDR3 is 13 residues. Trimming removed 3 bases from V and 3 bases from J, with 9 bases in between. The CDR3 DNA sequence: TGCGCCAGCAGTCAGAGGAGGGGCTACGAGCAGTACTTC. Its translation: CASSQRRGYEQYF.

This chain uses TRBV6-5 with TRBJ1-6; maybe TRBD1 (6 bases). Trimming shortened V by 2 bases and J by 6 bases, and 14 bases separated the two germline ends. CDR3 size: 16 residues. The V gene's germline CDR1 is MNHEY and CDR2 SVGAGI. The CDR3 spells CASSYAPGQSNSPLHF. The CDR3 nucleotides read TGTGCCAGCAGTTACGCGCCGGGACAAAGTAATTCACCCCTCCACTTT.

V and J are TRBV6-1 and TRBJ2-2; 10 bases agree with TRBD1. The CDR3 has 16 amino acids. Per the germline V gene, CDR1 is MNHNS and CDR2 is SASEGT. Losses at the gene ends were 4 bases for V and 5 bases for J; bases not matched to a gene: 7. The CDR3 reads CASSASGQGRTGELFF. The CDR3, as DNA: TGTGCCAGCAGTGCATCGGGACAGGGGAGGACCGGGGAGCTGTTTTTT.

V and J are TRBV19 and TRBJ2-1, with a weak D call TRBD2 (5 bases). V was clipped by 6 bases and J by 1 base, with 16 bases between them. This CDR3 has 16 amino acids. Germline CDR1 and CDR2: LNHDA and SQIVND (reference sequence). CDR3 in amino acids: CASSGLRGLSYNEQFF. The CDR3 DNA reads TGTGCCAGTAGCGGCCTTCGGGGTCTTTCCTACAATGAGCAGTTCTTC.

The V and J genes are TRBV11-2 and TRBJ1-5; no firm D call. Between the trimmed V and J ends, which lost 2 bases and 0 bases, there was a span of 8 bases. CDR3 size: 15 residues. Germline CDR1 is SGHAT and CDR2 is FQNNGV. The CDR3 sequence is CASSLSHTSNQPQHF. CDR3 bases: TGTGCCAGCAGCTTATCCCACACTAGCAATCAGCCCCAGCATTTT.

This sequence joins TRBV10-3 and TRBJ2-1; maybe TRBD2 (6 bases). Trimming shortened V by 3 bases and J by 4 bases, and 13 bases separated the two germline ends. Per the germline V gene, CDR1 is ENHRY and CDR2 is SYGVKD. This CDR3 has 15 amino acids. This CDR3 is CAISEGGTAYNEQFF. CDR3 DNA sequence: TGTGCCATCAGTGAAGGCGGGACCGCGTACAATGAGCAGTTCTTC.

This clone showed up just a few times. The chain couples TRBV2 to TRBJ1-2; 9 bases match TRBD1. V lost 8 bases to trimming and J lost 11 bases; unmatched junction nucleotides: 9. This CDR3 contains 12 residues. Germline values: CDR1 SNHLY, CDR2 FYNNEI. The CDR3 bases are TGTGCCAGCGGAACCGGGACAGGGTCTTACACCTTC. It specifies CASGTGTGSYTF.

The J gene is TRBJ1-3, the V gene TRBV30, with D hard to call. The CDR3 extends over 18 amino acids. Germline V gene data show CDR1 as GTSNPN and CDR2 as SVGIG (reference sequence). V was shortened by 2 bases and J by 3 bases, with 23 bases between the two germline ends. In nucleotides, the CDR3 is TGTGCCTGGAGTCCACCCCCTTTGACTTATCCGGGTGGAAACACCATATATTTT. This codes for CAWSPPPLTYPGGNTIYF. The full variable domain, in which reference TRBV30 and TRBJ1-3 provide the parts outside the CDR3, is SQTIHQWPATLVQPVGSPLSLECTVEGTSNPNLYWYRQAAGRGLQLLFYSVGIGQISSEVPQNLSASRPQDRQFILSSKKLLLSDSGFYLCAWSPPPLTYPGGNTIYFGEGSWLTVV.

CDR3 coding DNA: TGTGCCAGCAGCTCCGGGACAGGGATTTTCTATGGCTACACCTTC. Protein: CASSSGTGIFYGYTF. The chain joins TRBV5-4 to TRBJ1-2, with TRBD1 matching 9 bases. The CDR3 runs to 15 residues. V dropped 3 bases and J dropped 4; count of bases not matched to a gene: 7. The germline V gene encodes CDR1 SGHNT and CDR2 YYREEE (reference sequence).

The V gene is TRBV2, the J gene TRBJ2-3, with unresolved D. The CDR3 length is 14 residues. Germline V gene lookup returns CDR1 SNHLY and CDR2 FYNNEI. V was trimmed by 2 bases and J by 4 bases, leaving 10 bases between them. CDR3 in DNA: TGTGCCAGCAGTGAAACTGGTGAAGCAGATACGCAGTATTTT. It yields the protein CASSETGEADTQYF. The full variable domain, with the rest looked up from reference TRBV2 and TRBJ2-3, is EPEVTQTPSHQVTQMGQEVILRCVPISNHLYFYWYRQILGQKVEFLVSFYNNEISEKSEIFDDQFSVERPDGSNFTLKIRSTKLEDSAMYFCASSETGEADTQYFGPGTRLTVL.

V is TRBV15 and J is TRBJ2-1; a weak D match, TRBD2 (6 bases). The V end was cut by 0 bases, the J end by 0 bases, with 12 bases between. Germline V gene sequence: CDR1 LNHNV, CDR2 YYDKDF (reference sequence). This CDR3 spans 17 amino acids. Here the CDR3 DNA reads TGTGCCACCAGCAGAGATCTGCGGGGCAGCTCCTACAATGAGCAGTTCTTC. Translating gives CATSRDLRGSSYNEQFF.

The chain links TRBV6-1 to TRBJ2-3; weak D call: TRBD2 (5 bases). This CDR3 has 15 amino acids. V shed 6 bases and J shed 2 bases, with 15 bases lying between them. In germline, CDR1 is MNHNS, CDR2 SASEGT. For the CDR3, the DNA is TGTGCCAGCAGGCTAAGCGGAACCTCCACAGATACGCAGTATTTT. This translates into CASRLSGTSTDTQYF.

The CDR3, as DNA: TGTGCCATCAGTGTAGTAGCGGGGGGTCACAATGAGCAGTTCTTC. This gives the protein CAISVVAGGHNEQFF. The chain couples TRBV10-3 to TRBJ2-1, with 10 bases matching TRBD2. Per germline, CDR1 ENHRY and CDR2 SYGVKD. V was pared by 4 bases and J by 5 bases, with 5 bases of the junction left unmatched. The CDR3 is 15 amino acids.

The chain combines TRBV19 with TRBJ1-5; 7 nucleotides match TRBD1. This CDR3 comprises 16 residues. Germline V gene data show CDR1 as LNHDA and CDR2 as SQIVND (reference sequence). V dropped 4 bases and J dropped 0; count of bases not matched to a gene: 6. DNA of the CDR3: TGTGCCAGTAGTACCGGGACAGCCTATAGCAATCAGCCCCAGCATTTT. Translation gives CASSTGTAYSNQPQHF.

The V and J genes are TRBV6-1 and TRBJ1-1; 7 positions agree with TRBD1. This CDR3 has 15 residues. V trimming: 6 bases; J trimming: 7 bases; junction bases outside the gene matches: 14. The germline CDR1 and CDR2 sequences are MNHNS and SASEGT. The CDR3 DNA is TGTGCCAGCAGCCTCCCGCAGGGGGGATTTAGTGAAGCTTTCTTT. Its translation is CASSLPQGGFSEAFF.

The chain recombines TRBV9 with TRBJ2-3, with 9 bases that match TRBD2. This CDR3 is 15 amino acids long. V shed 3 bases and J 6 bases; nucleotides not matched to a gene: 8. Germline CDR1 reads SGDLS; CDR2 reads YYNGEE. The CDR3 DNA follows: TGTGCCAGCAGCGGTGGGCGCGGGAGGGCCGATACGCAGTATTTT. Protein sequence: CASSGGRGRADTQYF.

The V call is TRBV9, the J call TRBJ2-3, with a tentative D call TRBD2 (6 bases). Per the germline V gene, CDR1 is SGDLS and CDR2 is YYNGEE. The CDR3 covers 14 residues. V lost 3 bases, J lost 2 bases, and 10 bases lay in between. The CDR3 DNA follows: TGTGCCAGCAGCGCCCGGGACTCCACAGATACGCAGTATTTT. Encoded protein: CASSARDSTDTQYF.

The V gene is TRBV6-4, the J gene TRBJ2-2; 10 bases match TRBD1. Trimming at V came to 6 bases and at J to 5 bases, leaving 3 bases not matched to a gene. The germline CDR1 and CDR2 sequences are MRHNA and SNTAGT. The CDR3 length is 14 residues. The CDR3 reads CASSRQGATGELFF. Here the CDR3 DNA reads TGTGCCAGCAGCCGACAGGGGGCTACCGGGGAGCTGTTTTTT.

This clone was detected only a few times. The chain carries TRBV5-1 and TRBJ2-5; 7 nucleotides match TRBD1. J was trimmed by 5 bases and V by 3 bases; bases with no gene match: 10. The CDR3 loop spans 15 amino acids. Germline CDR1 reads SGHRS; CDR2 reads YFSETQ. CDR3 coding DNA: TGCGCCAGCAGCTCCCCTTCGACAGGGCAGGAGACCCAGTACTTC. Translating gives CASSSPSTGQETQYF.